These 27 T cell receptor beta chains came from one sample sequenced in a study of cytomegalovirus exposure and HLA in healthy donors. In the PCR, 60 Vbeta and 13 Jbeta primers were used. TCRdb's copy holds only in-frame clones and misses some; the assay was immunoSEQ multiplex PCR. The sample holds about 110,000 clones, around 73% seen once. Sequenced input: PBMCs. The receptors derive from a middle-aged man in good health and CMV-seronegative.

As for this clone: One end of the junction does not line up with germline, which may come from a read error. The chain employs TRBV9 and TRBJ2-3; TRBD2 matches 12 bases. CDR1 and CDR2 (germline): SGDLS, YYNGEE. The CDR3 has 16 amino acids. The CDR3 protein is CARSVVASGGEGTQYF. In DNA form, the CDR3 reads TGTGCCCGCAGCGTAGTCGCTAGCGGGGGGGAGGGTACGCAGTATTTT.

This clone was detected only a few times. The rearrangement uses TRBV5-1 and TRBJ1-6; 12 bases line up with TRBD1. The V gene's germline CDR1 is SGHRS and CDR2 YFSETQ. After removal of 0 bases from V and 8 bases from J, the junction contained 3 bases not matched to a gene. This CDR3 has 16 residues. Written as DNA, the CDR3 is TGCGCCAGCAGCTTGGAGGGACAGGGGGCCCATTCACCCCTCCACTTT. Residues: CASSLEGQGAHSPLHF.

The chain is built from TRBV7-9 and TRBJ1-2, with D perhaps TRBD1 (5 bases). V was pared by 2 bases and J by 4 bases, with 5 bases between. The germline CDR1 and CDR2 sequences are SEHNR and FQNEAQ (reference sequence). The CDR3 is 12 amino acids. Written as DNA, the CDR3 is TGTGCCAGCAGCTTAAGGGGCTATGGCTACACCTTC. The encoded protein is CASSLRGYGYTF. Together with reference TRBV7-9 and TRBJ1-2, the CDR3 gives the full variable domain: DTGVSQNPRHKITKRGQNVTFRCDPISEHNRLYWYRQTLGQGPEFLTYFQNEAQLEKSRLLSDRFSAERPKGSFSTLEIQRTEQGDSAMYLCASSLRGYGYTFGSGTRLTVV.

The chain uses TRBV28 and TRBJ1-5; 7 nucleotides line up with TRBD1. Germline CDR1 is MDHEN and CDR2 is SYDVKM. This CDR3 spans 17 amino acids. V trimming: 6 bases; J trimming: 1 base; junction bases outside the gene matches: 12. The DNA of the CDR3 is TGTGCCAGCAGCGAACCAACAGGGGCCCTGAGCAATCAGCCCCAGCATTTT. It translates to CASSEPTGALSNQPQHF.

The chain recombines TRBV6-5 with TRBJ1-5, with unresolved D. This CDR3 comprises 10 residues. Trimming left V 7 bases short and J 5 bases short, with 3 bases between. Looked up from germline, CDR1 is MNHEY and CDR2 is SVGAGI. CDR3: CASNYQPQHF. The DNA of the CDR3 is TGTGCCAGCAACTATCAGCCCCAGCATTTT.

The gene calls are TRBV28 and TRBJ1-2, with a weak D call TRBD1 (6 bases). V was shortened by 6 bases and J by 2 bases, with 10 bases between the two germline ends. CDR1 and CDR2 (germline): MDHEN, SYDVKM. The CDR3 sequence is 13 residues long. CDR3 in amino acids: CASRFGQNYGYTF. In DNA, the CDR3 is TGTGCCAGCAGATTCGGACAGAACTATGGCTACACCTTC.

This clone was found once. V is TRBV5-4 and J is TRBJ2-1; D call uncertain. CDR3 length: 14 amino acids. Trimming removed 0 bases from V and 1 base from J, with 5 bases in between. CDR1 and CDR2 from the germline V gene are SGHNT and YYREEE (reference sequence). The DNA of the CDR3 is TGTGCCAGCAGCTTGGCAGGATCCTACAATGAGCAGTTCTTC. It codes for CASSLAGSYNEQFF.

J is TRBJ2-1 and V is TRBV11-3; 7 positions match TRBD2. This CDR3 spans 16 amino acids. Germline V gene lookup returns CDR1 SGHNT and CDR2 YENEEA. With V trimmed by 2 bases and J by 10 bases, 14 bases remained unmatched. The CDR3 DNA sequence: TGTGCCAGCAGCTTACCAAATGGGGGGGTAGGTGACGAGCAGTTCTTC. It codes for CASSLPNGGVGDEQFF.

This rearrangement joins TRBV19 to TRBJ1-1, with a weak D call TRBD1 (6 bases). Trimming shortened V by 8 bases and J by 0 bases, and 13 bases separated the two germline ends. Germline assignment: CDR1 LNHDA and CDR2 SQIVND (reference sequence). CDR3 length: 14 amino acids. CDR3 residues: CASRDTGMNTEAFF. The CDR3 region has the DNA TGTGCCAGTCGGGACACGGGAATGAACACTGAAGCTTTCTTT.

The rearrangement joins TRBV5-1 to TRBJ2-5; 10 nucleotides line up with TRBD2. J lost 2 bases, V lost 5 bases, and 6 bases had no gene match. The germline gives CDR1 SGHRS, CDR2 YFSETQ. The CDR3 has 15 amino acids. The CDR3 region is CASSPVTSGQETQYF. In DNA, the CDR3 is TGCGCCAGCAGTCCCGTGACTAGCGGGCAAGAGACCCAGTACTTC.

This clone appeared a few times. The genes are TRBV14 and TRBJ2-7; 7 bases align to TRBD1. Trimming at V came to 4 bases and at J to 3 bases, leaving 3 bases not matched to a gene. CDR3 length: 13 residues. Germline-derived CDR1 and CDR2 are SGHDN and FVKESK. As DNA, the CDR3 is TGTGCCAGCAGCCCGGGACAGTTCTACGAGCAGTACTTC. Translating it yields CASSPGQFYEQYF.

This chain connects TRBV7-2 to TRBJ2-2; 10 positions agree with TRBD2. V lost 4 bases and J lost 7; bases outside the gene matches: 9. CDR1 is SGHTA and CDR2 is FQGNSA in the germline V gene. This CDR3 is built from 16 residues. CDR3 amino acids: CASSWGVAGGGGELFF. The CDR3 DNA reads TGTGCCAGCAGCTGGGGGGTAGCGGGGGGCGGCGGGGAGCTGTTTTTT.

CDR3 sequence reads: CSVVVGEAFF. The CDR3 region has the DNA TGCAGCGTTGTTGTCGGTGAAGCTTTCTTT. The chain uses TRBV29-1 and TRBJ1-1; D not certain. Trimming removed 4 bases from V and 7 bases from J, with 7 bases in between. Germline CDR1 is SQVTM and CDR2 is ANQGSEA. CDR3 size: 10 residues.

The chain carries TRBV5-1 and TRBJ1-1; 9 bases agree with TRBD1. The V and J ends lost 6 bases and 4 bases, in that order; junction bases with no gene match: 10. The V gene's germline CDR1 is SGHRS and CDR2 YFSETQ. The CDR3 extends over 15 amino acids. CDR3 sequence: CASKTGGIAGTEAFF. In DNA form, the CDR3 reads TGCGCCAGCAAGACAGGGGGTATAGCGGGCACTGAAGCTTTCTTT. The full variable domain, rest sourced from reference TRBV5-1 and TRBJ1-1, is KAGVTQTPRYLIKTRGQQVTLSCSPISGHRSVSWYQQTPGQGLQFLFEYFSETQRNKGNFPGRFSGRQFSNSRSEMNVSTLELGDSALYLCASKTGGIAGTEAFFGQGTRLTVV.

The chain has TRBV7-9 and TRBJ2-1, with a weak D call TRBD1 (6 bases). CDR1 SEHNR and CDR2 FQNEAQ come from the germline V gene (reference sequence). The CDR3 is 14 residues long. V gave up 7 bases and J gave up 8 bases, with 18 bases separating them. The CDR3 DNA follows: TGTGCCAGCACCCACCCGGGACACCAATATGAGCAGTTCTTC. Protein sequence: CASTHPGHQYEQFF.

The rearrangement uses TRBV5-4 and TRBJ2-7; TRBD1 is a possible D gene (6 bases). V gave up 4 bases and J gave up 5 bases, with 13 bases separating them. The CDR3 spans 13 residues. Germline loops: CDR1 SGHNT, CDR2 YYREEE (reference sequence). As DNA, the CDR3 is TGTGCCAGCAGCCCCTACAGGGATCACGAGCAGTACTTC. The encoded protein is CASSPYRDHEQYF.

This clone was seen more than once but under ten times. The rearrangement uses TRBV5-1 and TRBJ2-7, with D tentatively TRBD1 (7 bases). This CDR3 spans 15 amino acids. Between the trimmed V and J ends, which lost 0 bases and 6 bases, there was a span of 16 bases. The germline V gene encodes CDR1 SGHRS and CDR2 YFSETQ. The CDR3 spells CASSLDAGGSAEQYF. The CDR3 DNA reads as TGCGCCAGCAGCTTGGATGCAGGGGGGTCGGCCGAGCAGTACTTC. The whole variable domain, filled in from reference TRBV5-1 and TRBJ2-7, reads KAGVTQTPRYLIKTRGQQVTLSCSPISGHRSVSWYQQTPGQGLQFLFEYFSETQRNKGNFPGRFSGRQFSNSRSEMNVSTLELGDSALYLCASSLDAGGSAEQYFGPGTRLTVT.

This clone has only a few counts. The V call is TRBV4-1, the J call TRBJ2-5; D possibly corresponds to TRBD1 (6 bases). TRBJ2-7 matches the DNA end more closely, so the J call is doubtful. This CDR3 has 15 residues. Germline values: CDR1 MGHRA, CDR2 YSYEKL. This CDR3 is CASSLIPGRGYEQYF. CDR3 bases: TGCGCCAGCAGCCTAATCCCAGGCAGGGGCTACGAGCAGTACTTC.

V and J are TRBV11-2 and TRBJ1-2, with TRBD1 matching 8 bases. CDR3 length: 16 amino acids. Germline trimming cut 0 bases from V and 8 bases from J; bases unmatched to any gene: 11. The germline CDR1 and CDR2 sequences are SGHAT and FQNNGV. The CDR3 DNA reads TGTGCCAGCAGCTTAGATGGACAGGGTCCATTGGTGGGCTACACCTTC. Protein sequence: CASSLDGQGPLVGYTF. Complete variable domain (other parts from reference TRBV11-2 and TRBJ1-2): EAGVAQSPRYKIIEKRQSVAFWCNPISGHATLYWYQQILGQGPKLLIQFQNNGVVDDSQLPKDRFSAERLKGVDSTLKIQPAKLEDSAVYLCASSLDGQGPLVGYTFGSGTRLTVV.

The chain links TRBV5-5 to TRBJ1-6; 7 positions agree with TRBD1. Germline CDR1 reads SGHKS; CDR2 reads YYEKEE (reference sequence). This CDR3 has 15 amino acids. The ends lost 0 bases at V and 10 bases at J; junction bases unmatched: 7. The CDR3 reads CASSLGQGMRSPLHF. CDR3 nucleotides: TGTGCCAGCAGCTTGGGACAGGGTATGAGGTCACCCCTCCACTTT.

The rearrangement uses TRBV27 and TRBJ2-2, with D possibly TRBD2 on 5 matching bases. This CDR3 is built from 14 residues. V was pared by 0 bases and J by 5 bases, with 7 bases between. In germline, CDR1 is MNHEY, CDR2 SMNVEV (reference sequence). This CDR3 reads CASSLSSGTGELFF. In nucleotides, the CDR3 is TGTGCCAGCAGTTTATCGTCGGGGACCGGGGAGCTGTTTTTT.

This clone was seen a handful of times. The chain carries TRBV28 and TRBJ2-7, with a possible D match to TRBD2 (6 bases). With 4 bases removed from V and 1 base from J, the gap between germline ends came to 11 bases. The CDR3 runs to 14 residues. CDR1 MDHEN and CDR2 SYDVKM come from the germline V gene. The CDR3 bases are TGTGCCAGCAGTTCTCGGGGACTTTCCTACGAGCAGTACTTC. Amino acid sequence: CASSSRGLSYEQYF.

This chain connects TRBV19 to TRBJ1-6; 9 bases fit TRBD1. With 4 bases clipped from V and 10 bases from J, the junction kept 5 bases outside the gene matches. Germline V gene data show CDR1 as LNHDA and CDR2 as SQIVND (reference sequence). This CDR3 comprises 14 residues. The CDR3 here is CASSTTGQGSPLHF. CDR3 nucleotides: TGTGCCAGTAGTACTACGGGACAGGGATCACCCCTCCACTTT. The whole variable domain, remainder taken from reference TRBV19 and TRBJ1-6, is DGGITQSPKYLFRKEGQNVTLSCEQNLNHDAMYWYRQDPGQGLRLIYYSQIVNDFQKGDIAEGYSVSREKKESFPLTVTSAQKNPTAFYLCASSTTGQGSPLHFGNGTRLTVT.

The chain recombines TRBV6-1 with TRBJ2-5; D is perhaps TRBD2 (6 bases). Looked up from germline, CDR1 is MNHNS and CDR2 is SASEGT. The V and J ends lost 3 bases and 3 bases respectively, with 11 bases between them. CDR3 length: 14 amino acids. The CDR3 region is CASSEYRLEETQYF. CDR3 sequence (DNA): TGTGCCAGCAGTGAGTACAGACTAGAAGAGACCCAGTACTTC.

Only a few counts were recorded for this clone. This chain connects TRBV11-2 to TRBJ1-1; tentative D call: TRBD1 (5 bases). The germline CDR1 and CDR2 sequences are SGHAT and FQNNGV. V gave up 3 bases and J gave up 0 bases, with 11 bases separating them. This CDR3 contains 15 residues. The CDR3 loop is CASSFGRVMNTEAFF. CDR3 DNA sequence: TGTGCCAGCAGCTTTGGCAGGGTAATGAACACTGAAGCTTTCTTT.

The chain has TRBV30 and TRBJ2-5, with a tentative D call TRBD1 (5 bases). Trimming took off 0 bases at V and 5 bases at J, with 10 bases between the two ends. In germline, CDR1 is GTSNPN, CDR2 SVGIG (reference sequence). The CDR3 is made up of 13 amino acids. CDR3 nucleotide sequence: TGTGCCTGGAGTGTAGGGCAGGGTGAGACCCAGTACTTC. Its translation is CAWSVGQGETQYF. Drawing the rest from reference TRBV30 and TRBJ2-5, the complete variable domain is SQTIHQWPATLVQPVGSPLSLECTVEGTSNPNLYWYRQAAGRGLQLLFYSVGIGQISSEVPQNLSASRPQDRQFILSSKKLLLSDSGFYLCAWSVGQGETQYFGPGTRLLVL.

J is TRBJ1-2 and V is TRBV9; 9 bases fit TRBD1. The germline V gene encodes CDR1 SGDLS and CDR2 YYNGEE. V trimming: 3 bases; J trimming: 5 bases; junction bases outside the gene matches: 8. The CDR3 covers 15 residues. The CDR3 spells CASSARDRVIYGYTF. CDR3 nucleotide sequence: TGTGCCAGCAGCGCCCGGGACAGGGTTATTTATGGCTACACCTTC.